This TCR beta chain was profiled in a study of T-cell memory formation after mild COVID-19. As for this clonotype: Its antigen remains unknown.

Overall study results and limits: The authors left the SARS-CoV-2 specificity of second-wave clones peaking on day 37 unconfirmed.

MiXCR was run by TCRdb on the 5' RACE reads, yielding one entry per CDR3 protein. The sample shows about 160,000 distinct CDR3 sequences, 31% of them seen only once. Germline CDR1 SGHVS, CDR2 FQNEAQ. The V gene lost 5 bases and the J gene lost 0 bases, with 17 bases spanning the gap. The CDR3 has 17 amino acids. The receptor was isolated from an adult woman who had mild COVID-19 (a few samples of this study predate the infection). Cell type and time point are not known. Sequenced material: PBMCs or a T cell subset sorted from them (not recorded which). The rearrangement joins TRBV7-8 to TRBJ2-4; the D gene is possibly TRBD1 (6 bases). The CDR3 coding sequence is TGTGCCAGCAGCGTGGGGTACGGACAGCTAGCCAAAAACATTCAGTACTTC. It specifies CASSVGYGQLAKNIQYF. Full variable domain (rest looked up from reference TRBV7-8 and TRBJ2-4): GAGVSQSPRYKVAKRGQDVALRCDPISGHVSLFWYQQALGQGPEFLTYFQNEAQLDKSGLPSDRFFAERPEGSVSTLKIQRTQQEDSAVYLCASSVGYGQLAKNIQYFGAGTRLSVL.